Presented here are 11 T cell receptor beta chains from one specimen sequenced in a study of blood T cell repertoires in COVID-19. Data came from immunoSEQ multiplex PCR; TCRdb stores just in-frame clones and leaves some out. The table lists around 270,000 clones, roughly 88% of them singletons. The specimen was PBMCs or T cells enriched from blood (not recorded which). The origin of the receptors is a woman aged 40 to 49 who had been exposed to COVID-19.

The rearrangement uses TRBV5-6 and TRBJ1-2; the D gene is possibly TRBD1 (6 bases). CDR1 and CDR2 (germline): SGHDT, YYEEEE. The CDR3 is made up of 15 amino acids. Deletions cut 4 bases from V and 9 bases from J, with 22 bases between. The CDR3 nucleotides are TGTGCCAGCAGCCGTGGGACACCTGGAATGGGAAGCTACACCTTC. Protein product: CASSRGTPGMGSYTF.

Here the CDR3 DNA reads TGTGCCAGCAGCTTAGATTCTAGCGGGGCAGATACGCAGTATTTT. Its protein is CASSLDSSGADTQYF. The chain joins TRBV11-3 to TRBJ2-3; 9 nucleotides align to TRBD2. With 0 bases clipped from V and 4 bases from J, the junction kept 2 bases outside the gene matches. Germline values: CDR1 SGHNT, CDR2 YENEEA. The CDR3 is made up of 15 amino acids.

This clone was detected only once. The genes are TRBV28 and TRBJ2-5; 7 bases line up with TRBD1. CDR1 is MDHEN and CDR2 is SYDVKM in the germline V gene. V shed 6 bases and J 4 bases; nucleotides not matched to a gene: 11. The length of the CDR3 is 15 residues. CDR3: CASSPTGAVGETQYF. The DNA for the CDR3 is TGTGCCAGCAGCCCCACAGGGGCCGTCGGAGAGACCCAGTACTTC.

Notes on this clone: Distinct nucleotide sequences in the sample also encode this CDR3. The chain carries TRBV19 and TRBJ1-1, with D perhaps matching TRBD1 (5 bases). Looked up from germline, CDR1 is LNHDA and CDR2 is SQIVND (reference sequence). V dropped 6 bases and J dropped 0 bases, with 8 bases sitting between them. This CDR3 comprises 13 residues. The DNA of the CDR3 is TGTGCCAGTAGGGACAAGATGAACACTGAAGCTTTCTTT. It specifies CASRDKMNTEAFF. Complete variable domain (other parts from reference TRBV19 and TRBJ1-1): DGGITQSPKYLFRKEGQNVTLSCEQNLNHDAMYWYRQDPGQGLRLIYYSQIVNDFQKGDIAEGYSVSREKKESFPLTVTSAQKNPTAFYLCASRDKMNTEAFFGQGTRLTVV.

Here the CDR3 DNA reads TGTGCCACCAGTGACTCTTCCGGGGAAGGGAAGAACACCGGGGAGCTGTTTTTT. Translating it yields CATSDSSGEGKNTGELFF. V gene TRBV24-1 combines with J gene TRBJ2-2; TRBD2 might be the D (5 bases). This CDR3 has 18 amino acids. Germline V CDR1 and CDR2: KGHDR, SFDVKD. Trimming cost V 4 bases and J 1 base, with 18 bases left between them.

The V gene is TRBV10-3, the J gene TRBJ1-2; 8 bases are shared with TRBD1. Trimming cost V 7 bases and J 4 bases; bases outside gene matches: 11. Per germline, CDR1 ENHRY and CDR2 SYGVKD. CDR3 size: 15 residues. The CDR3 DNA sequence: TGTGCCATCACTTCTCAGGACAGGGTGGTCTATGGCTACACCTTC. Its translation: CAITSQDRVVYGYTF.

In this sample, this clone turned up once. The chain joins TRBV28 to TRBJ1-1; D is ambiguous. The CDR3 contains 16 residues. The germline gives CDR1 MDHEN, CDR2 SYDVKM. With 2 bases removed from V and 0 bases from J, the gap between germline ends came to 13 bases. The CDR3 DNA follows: TGTGCCAGCAGTTTAGCGGGCGGAATCATGAACACTGAAGCTTTCTTT. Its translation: CASSLAGGIMNTEAFF.

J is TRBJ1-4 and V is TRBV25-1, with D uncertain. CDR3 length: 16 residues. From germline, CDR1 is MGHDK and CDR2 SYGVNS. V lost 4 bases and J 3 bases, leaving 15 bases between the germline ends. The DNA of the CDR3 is TGTGCCAGCAGTGCGATCGCGGCCGGGGCTAATGAAAAACTGTTTTTT. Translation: CASSAIAAGANEKLFF.

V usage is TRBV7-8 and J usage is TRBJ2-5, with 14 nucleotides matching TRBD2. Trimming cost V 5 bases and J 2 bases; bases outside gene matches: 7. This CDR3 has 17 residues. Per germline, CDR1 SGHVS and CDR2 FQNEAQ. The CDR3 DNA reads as TGTGCCAGCAGCCGAGGGACTAGCGGGGGCCTACAAGAGACCCAGTACTTC. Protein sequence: CASSRGTSGGLQETQYF.

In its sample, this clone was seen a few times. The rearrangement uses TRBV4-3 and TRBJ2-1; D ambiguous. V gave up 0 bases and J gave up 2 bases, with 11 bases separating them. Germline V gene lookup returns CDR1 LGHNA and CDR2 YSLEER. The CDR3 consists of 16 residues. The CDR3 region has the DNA TGCGCCAGCAGCCAAGATATCAGGAAGGCCTACAATGAGCAGTTCTTC. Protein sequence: CASSQDIRKAYNEQFF.

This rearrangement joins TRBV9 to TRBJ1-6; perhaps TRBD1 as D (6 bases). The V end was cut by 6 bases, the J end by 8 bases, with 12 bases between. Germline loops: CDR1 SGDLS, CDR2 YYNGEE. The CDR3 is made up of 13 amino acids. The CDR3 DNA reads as TGTGCCAGCAAGAATTCAGGGGATTCACCCCTCCACTTT. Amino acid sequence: CASKNSGDSPLHF.